Each of the 10 T cell receptor beta chains below was sequenced from the same sample in a study of blood T cells in healthy people across ages. Alongside a J-beta primer mix, a sample-barcoded 5' primer served in a second PCR lasting about 7 to 12 cycles. One entry per CDR3 protein, called by TCRdb with MiXCR from the 5' RACE reads. The sample has just under 900,000 distinct CDR3 sequences, 29% seen once. The sample was blood. The receptors stem from a woman of 80 years or more in good health.

The chain has TRBV7-2 and TRBJ2-1, with 8 bases that match TRBD2. Germline CDR1 reads SGHTA; CDR2 reads FQGNSA. This CDR3 has 12 residues. J was trimmed by 9 bases and V by 4 bases; bases with no gene match: 2. CDR3 amino acids: CASSSLAVEQFF. The CDR3 DNA sequence: TGTGCCAGCAGCTCACTAGCGGTTGAGCAGTTCTTC. Combining the CDR3 with reference TRBV7-2 and TRBJ2-1 gives the whole variable domain GAGVSQSPSNKVTEKGKDVELRCDPISGHTALYWYRQSLGQGLEFLIYFQGNSAPDKSGLPSDRFSAERTGGSVSTLTIQRTQQEDSAVYLCASSSLAVEQFFGPGTRLTVL.

This clonotype was seen ten or more times. The gene calls are TRBV7-8 and TRBJ2-4, with D uncertain. The V gene's germline CDR1 is SGHVS and CDR2 FQNEAQ. The CDR3 is 11 residues long. Trimming shortened V by 1 base and J by 9 bases, and 4 bases separated the two germline ends. The CDR3 reads CASSLEGIQYF. The CDR3 nucleotides read TGTGCCAGCAGCTTAGAGGGCATTCAGTACTTC.

This clonotype was counted ten times or more. This CDR3 reads CASSYGEYNSPLHF. The CDR3 DNA reads as TGTGCCAGCAGTTACGGAGAATATAATTCACCCCTCCACTTT. The V call is TRBV6-5, the J call TRBJ1-6; D unresolved. With 2 bases removed from V and 4 bases from J, the gap between germline ends came to 6 bases. Germline V lookup: CDR1 MNHEY, CDR2 SVGAGI. This CDR3 comprises 14 residues.

This clonotype appeared a few times. A much bigger clone sits one base away, suggesting this may be a read error. This rearrangement joins TRBV4-2 to TRBJ2-3; TRBD2 might be the D (6 bases). With 1 base removed from V and 4 bases from J, the gap between germline ends came to 12 bases. Germline loops: CDR1 LGHNA, CDR2 YNFKEQ. This CDR3 spans 15 amino acids. The CDR3 coding sequence is TGTGCCAGCAGCCAAGGCGGGTCTAGCGCAGATACGCAGTATTTT. This gives the protein CASSQGGSSADTQYF.

This chain links TRBV12-3 or TRBV12-4 with TRBJ2-5, with TRBD1 identical over 12 bases. The DNA end is a closer match to TRBJ2-7, so the J assignment may be wrong. This CDR3 comprises 17 residues. The CDR3 sequence is CASSPAGTGGVSNEQYF. CDR3 DNA: TGTGCCAGCAGTCCGGCGGGGACAGGGGGCGTTAGCAACGAGCAGTACTTC.

This clonotype was recorded many times. The chain links TRBV7-6 to TRBJ2-7; 7 bases are a match to TRBD1. Germline trimming cut 5 bases from V and 5 bases from J; bases unmatched to any gene: 12. The CDR3 contains 15 residues. Looked up from germline, CDR1 is SGHVS and CDR2 is FNYEAQ. This CDR3 reads CASSATTGRGHEQYF. The CDR3 region has the DNA TGTGCCAGCAGCGCCACGACAGGGCGAGGCCACGAGCAGTACTTC.

In this sample, this clonotype turned up a few times. The chain carries TRBV3-1 and TRBJ1-1; tentatively, D is TRBD1 (5 bases). Trimming removed 8 bases at V and 1 base at J, with 11 bases between. CDR1 is LGHDT and CDR2 is YNNKEL in the germline V gene (reference sequence). CDR3 size: 13 residues. DNA for the CDR3: TGTGCCAGCGCCAGGCAGGGGAACACTGAAGCTTTCTTT. This gives the protein CASARQGNTEAFF.

This clonotype turned up a few times. CDR3 region: CASSLARGGGTEAFF. DNA for the CDR3: TGTGCCAGCAGCTTAGCGCGGGGAGGGGGCACTGAAGCTTTCTTT. The V gene is TRBV7-2, the J gene TRBJ1-1; perhaps TRBD1 as D (6 bases). From germline, CDR1 is SGHTA and CDR2 FQGNSA. Trimming stripped 0 bases from V and 4 bases from J, with 12 bases between. This CDR3 is built from 15 residues. The entire variable domain, with the rest obtained from reference TRBV7-2 and TRBJ1-1, is as follows: GAGVSQSPSNKVTEKGKDVELRCDPISGHTALYWYRQSLGQGLEFLIYFQGNSAPDKSGLPSDRFSAERTGGSVSTLTIQRTQQEDSAVYLCASSLARGGGTEAFFGQGTRLTVV.

This clonotype occurred a few times. The CDR3 DNA follows: TGCGCCAGCAGCTTAGGGAGGCCTTCCTATAATTCACCCCTCCACTTT. It codes for CASSLGRPSYNSPLHF. The V gene is TRBV5-1, the J gene TRBJ1-6, with D unclear. V was cut by 2 bases and J by 1 base, with 10 bases left in between. Germline CDR1 SGHRS, CDR2 YFSETQ. This CDR3 comprises 16 residues.

This clonotype was found a few times. The chain combines TRBV25-1 with TRBJ1-1, with TRBD1 identical over 10 bases. The junction had 7 bases not matched to a gene; V was cut back by 4 bases and J by 5 bases. The CDR3 totals 15 residues. Germline CDR1 reads MGHDK; CDR2 reads SYGVNS. The CDR3 DNA reads as TGTGCCAGCAGTGGATGGGGGACAGGGGAAACTGAAGCTTTCTTT. It is translated as CASSGWGTGETEAFF. Combining the CDR3 with reference TRBV25-1 and TRBJ1-1 gives the whole variable domain EADIYQTPRYLVIGTGKKITLECSQTMGHDKMYWYQQDPGMELHLIHYSYGVNSTEKGDLSSESTVSRIRTEHFPLTLESARPSHTSQYLCASSGWGTGETEAFFGQGTRLTVV.